Listed below are T cell receptor beta chains from one sample, sequenced in a study of cytomegalovirus exposure and HLA in healthy donors. Generated by immunoSEQ multiplex PCR, the TCRdb table keeps only in-frame clones and is missing some. The table counts around 150,000 clones; 2% to 3% lies in the top ten. The sequenced material came from PBMCs. These receptors all come from a man between 35 and 55 years old in good health and CMV-seronegative. CDR3s include the opening cysteine and the closing phenylalanine or tryptophan. Fields, in order: J gene, V gene, CDR3 protein.

j_gene: TRBJ2-3; v_gene: TRBV6-1; CDR3aa: CASSGPRGYTDTQYF
j_gene: TRBJ2-5; v_gene: TRBV9; CDR3aa: CASSLAGGPGETQYF
j_gene: TRBJ2-3; v_gene: TRBV27; CDR3aa: CASSWRTGSTDTQYF
j_gene: TRBJ2-1; v_gene: TRBV5-1; CDR3aa: CASSPGQRGDNEQFF
j_gene: TRBJ1-2; v_gene: TRBV6-1; CDR3aa: CASTLIREEGYTF
j_gene: TRBJ1-3; v_gene: TRBV29-1; CDR3aa: CSVDGGASGNTIYF
j_gene: TRBJ2-4; v_gene: TRBV5-6; CDR3aa: CASSLEFGSRDSNF
j_gene: TRBJ2-1; v_gene: TRBV10-3; CDR3aa: CAISSRTGGSYNEQFF
j_gene: TRBJ2-7; v_gene: TRBV6-1; CDR3aa: CASSGDRYEQYF
j_gene: TRBJ2-7; v_gene: TRBV7-9; CDR3aa: CASSRETYYEQYF
j_gene: TRBJ1-4; v_gene: TRBV10-3; CDR3aa: CAVRSQGEEKLFF
j_gene: TRBJ2-5; v_gene: TRBV5-6; CDR3aa: CASSFPSQETQYF